There are many counts of the clone carrying this T cell receptor (beta chain). Germline values: CDR1 SGHRS, CDR2 YFSETQ. The V segment lost 0 bases and the J segment 6 bases; nucleotides outside the gene matches: 7. The CDR3 is 15 amino acids. This record comes from a study of T-cell reconstitution after alpha-beta-depleted transplantation in children. Unique molecular identifiers were used in preparing the TCRbeta library. TCRdb fed the PCR reads into MiXCR, producing one record per CDR3 protein. There are about 72,000 distinct CDR3 sequences in the sample; just under 7.5% occur only once, and around 2.6% lies in the top ten.

This receptor was taken from a human donor who donated a stem cell graft to a child with acute lymphoblastic leukemia. This chain uses TRBV5-1 with TRBJ2-5; TRBD1 agrees at 8 bases. Material: PBMCs from the stem cell graft donor, obtained from the stem cell graft. The CDR3 coding sequence is TGCGCCAGCAGCTTGGAGGCAGGGGGCGTGAAGACCCAGTACTTC. Translation gives CASSLEAGGVKTQYF. The full variable domain, rest sourced from reference TRBV5-1 and TRBJ2-5, is KAGVTQTPRYLIKTRGQQVTLSCSPISGHRSVSWYQQTPGQGLQFLFEYFSETQRNKGNFPGRFSGRQFSNSRSEMNVSTLELGDSALYLCASSLEAGGVKTQYFGPGTRLLVL.